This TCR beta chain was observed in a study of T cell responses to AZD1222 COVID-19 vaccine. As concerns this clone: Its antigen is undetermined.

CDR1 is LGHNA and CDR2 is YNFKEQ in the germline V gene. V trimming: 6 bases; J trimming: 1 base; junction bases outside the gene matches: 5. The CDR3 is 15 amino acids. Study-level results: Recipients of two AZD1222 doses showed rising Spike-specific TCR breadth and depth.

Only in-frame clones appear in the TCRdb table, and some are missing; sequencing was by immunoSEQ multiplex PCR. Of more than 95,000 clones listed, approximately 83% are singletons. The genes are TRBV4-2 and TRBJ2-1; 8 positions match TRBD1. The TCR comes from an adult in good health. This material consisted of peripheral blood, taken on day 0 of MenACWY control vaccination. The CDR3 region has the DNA TGTGCCAGCAGACAGGGGGAAGGGTCCTACAATGAGCAGTTCTTC. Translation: CASRQGEGSYNEQFF.